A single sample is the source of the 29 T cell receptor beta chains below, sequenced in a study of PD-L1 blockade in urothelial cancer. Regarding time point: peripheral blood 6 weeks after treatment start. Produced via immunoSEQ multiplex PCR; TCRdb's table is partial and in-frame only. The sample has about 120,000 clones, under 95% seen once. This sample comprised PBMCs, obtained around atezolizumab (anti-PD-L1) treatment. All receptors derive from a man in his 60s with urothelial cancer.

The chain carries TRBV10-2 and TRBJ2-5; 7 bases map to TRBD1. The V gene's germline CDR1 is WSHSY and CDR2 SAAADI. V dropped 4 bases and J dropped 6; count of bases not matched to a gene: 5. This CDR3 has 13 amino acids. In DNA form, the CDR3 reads TGCGCCAGCAGTGTAGGGGGCGCAAAGACCCAGTACTTC. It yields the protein CASSVGGAKTQYF.

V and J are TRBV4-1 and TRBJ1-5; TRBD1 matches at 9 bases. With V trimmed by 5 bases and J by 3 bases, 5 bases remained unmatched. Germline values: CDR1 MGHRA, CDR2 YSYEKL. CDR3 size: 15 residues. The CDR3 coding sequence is TGCGCCAGCAGCTCACGGGACAGGGACAATCAGCCCCAGCATTTT. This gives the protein CASSSRDRDNQPQHF.

The CDR3 protein is CASSLGQGAGNQPQHF. For the CDR3, the DNA is TGTGCCAGCTCACTAGGACAGGGGGCGGGCAATCAGCCCCAGCATTTT. The chain uses TRBV18 and TRBJ1-5, with 11 bases identical to TRBD1. This CDR3 is 16 amino acids long. Germline V gives CDR1 KGHSH, CDR2 LQKENI. J gave up 2 bases and V 4 bases, and 4 bases lay outside the gene matches.

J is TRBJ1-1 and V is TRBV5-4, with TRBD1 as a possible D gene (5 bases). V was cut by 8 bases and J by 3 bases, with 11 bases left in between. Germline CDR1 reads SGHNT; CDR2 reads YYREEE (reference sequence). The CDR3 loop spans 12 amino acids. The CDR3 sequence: CASSLQDTEAFF. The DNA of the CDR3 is TGTGCCAGTTCTCTACAGGACACTGAAGCTTTCTTT.

CDR3 sequence (DNA): TGTGCCTGGAGAAGGGGGAACACCGGGGAGCTGTTTTTT. This translates into CAWRRGNTGELFF. This chain uses TRBV30 with TRBJ2-2, with D possibly matching TRBD1 (5 bases). The CDR3 sequence is 13 residues long. V was cut by 3 bases and J by 1 base, with 6 bases left in between. Per the germline V gene, CDR1 is GTSNPN and CDR2 is SVGIG (reference sequence).

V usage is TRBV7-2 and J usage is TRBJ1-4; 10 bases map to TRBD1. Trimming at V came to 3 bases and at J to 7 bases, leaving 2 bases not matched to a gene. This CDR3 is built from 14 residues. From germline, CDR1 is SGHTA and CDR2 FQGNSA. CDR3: CASSLGTGVEKLFF. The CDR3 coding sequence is TGTGCCAGCAGCTTGGGGACAGGGGTTGAAAAACTGTTTTTT.

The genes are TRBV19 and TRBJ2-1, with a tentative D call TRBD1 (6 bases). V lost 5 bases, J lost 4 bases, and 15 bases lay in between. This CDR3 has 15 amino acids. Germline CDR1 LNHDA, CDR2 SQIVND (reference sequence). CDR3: CASSAGSGQYNEQFF. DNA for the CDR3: TGTGCCAGTAGTGCTGGCTCTGGACAGTACAATGAGCAGTTCTTC.

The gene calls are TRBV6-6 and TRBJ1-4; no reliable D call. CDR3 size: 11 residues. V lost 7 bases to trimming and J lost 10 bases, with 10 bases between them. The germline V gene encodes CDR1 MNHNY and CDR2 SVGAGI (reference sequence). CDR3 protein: CASTYSGKLFF. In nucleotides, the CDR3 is TGTGCCAGCACCTATTCCGGAAAACTGTTTTTT.

CDR3 nucleotide sequence: TGCGCCAGCAGCGGAGGACAAGGGGGCTGGGAGCAGTACTTC. It translates to CASSGGQGGWEQYF. The V gene is TRBV5-1, the J gene TRBJ2-7; 7 nucleotides line up with TRBD1. Germline V CDR1 and CDR2: SGHRS, YFSETQ. The CDR3 covers 14 residues. V shed 4 bases, J shed 7 bases, and the junction held 11 bases outside the gene matches.

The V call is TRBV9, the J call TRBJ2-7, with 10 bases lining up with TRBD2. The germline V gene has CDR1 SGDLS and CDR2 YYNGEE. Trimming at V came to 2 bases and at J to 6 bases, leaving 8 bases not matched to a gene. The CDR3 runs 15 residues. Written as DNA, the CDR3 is TGTGCCAGCAGCGTTAAGGCTAGCGGGAGCCCCGAGCAGTACTTC. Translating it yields CASSVKASGSPEQYF.

CDR3 amino acids: CATSTDRGNSPLHF. The CDR3 DNA reads as TGTGCCACCAGCACTGACAGGGGTAATTCACCCCTCCACTTT. The V and J genes are TRBV15 and TRBJ1-6, with 8 bases identical to TRBD1. Germline CDR1 and CDR2: LNHNV and YYDKDF (reference sequence). The trim removed 4 bases at V and 6 bases at J, leaving 2 bases unmatched. The CDR3 totals 14 residues.

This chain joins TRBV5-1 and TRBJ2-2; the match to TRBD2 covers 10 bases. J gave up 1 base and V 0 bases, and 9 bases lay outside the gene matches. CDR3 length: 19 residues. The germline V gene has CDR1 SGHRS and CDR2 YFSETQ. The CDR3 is CASSLGLAGAHWNTGELFF. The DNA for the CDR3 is TGCGCCAGCAGCTTGGGGCTAGCGGGGGCACATTGGAACACCGGGGAGCTGTTTTTT. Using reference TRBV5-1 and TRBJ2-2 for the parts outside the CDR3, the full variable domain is KAGVTQTPRYLIKTRGQQVTLSCSPISGHRSVSWYQQTPGQGLQFLFEYFSETQRNKGNFPGRFSGRQFSNSRSEMNVSTLELGDSALYLCASSLGLAGAHWNTGELFFGEGSRLTVL.

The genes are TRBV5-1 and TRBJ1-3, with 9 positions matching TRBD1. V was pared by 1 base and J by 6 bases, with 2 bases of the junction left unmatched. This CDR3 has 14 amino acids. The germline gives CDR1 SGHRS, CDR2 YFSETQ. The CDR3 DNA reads TGCGCCAGCAGCTTGACAGGGGGCGAAAACACCATATATTTT. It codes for CASSLTGGENTIYF.

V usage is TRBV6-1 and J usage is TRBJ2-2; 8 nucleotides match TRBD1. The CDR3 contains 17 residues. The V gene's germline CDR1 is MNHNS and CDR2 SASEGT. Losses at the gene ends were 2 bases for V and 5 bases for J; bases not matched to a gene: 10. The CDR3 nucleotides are TGTGCCAGCAGTGAATTCGCAGGGGGCATAAGGACCGGGGAGCTGTTTTTT. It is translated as CASSEFAGGIRTGELFF.

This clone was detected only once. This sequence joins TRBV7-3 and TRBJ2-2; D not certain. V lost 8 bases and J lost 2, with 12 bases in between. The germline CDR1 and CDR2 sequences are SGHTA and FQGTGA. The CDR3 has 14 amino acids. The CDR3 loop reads CASGRSANTGELFF. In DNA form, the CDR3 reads TGTGCCAGCGGTAGGAGTGCTAACACCGGGGAGCTGTTTTTT.

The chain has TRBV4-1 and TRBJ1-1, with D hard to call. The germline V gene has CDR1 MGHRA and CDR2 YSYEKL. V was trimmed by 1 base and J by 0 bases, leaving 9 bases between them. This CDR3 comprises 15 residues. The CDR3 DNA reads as TGCGCCAGCAGCCAAGTTAGTAACTTGAACACTGAAGCTTTCTTT. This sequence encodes CASSQVSNLNTEAFF.

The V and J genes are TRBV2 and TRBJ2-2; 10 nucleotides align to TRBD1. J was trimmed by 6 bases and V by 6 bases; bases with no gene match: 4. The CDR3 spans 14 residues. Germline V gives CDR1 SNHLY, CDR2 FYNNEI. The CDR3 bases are TGTGCCAGCAGCGGACAGGGGGAAGCCGGGGAGCTGTTTTTT. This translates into CASSGQGEAGELFF.

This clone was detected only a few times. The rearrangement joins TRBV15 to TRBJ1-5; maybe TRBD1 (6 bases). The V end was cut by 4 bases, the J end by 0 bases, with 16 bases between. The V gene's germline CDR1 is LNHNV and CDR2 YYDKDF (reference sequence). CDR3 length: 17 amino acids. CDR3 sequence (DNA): TGTGCCACCAGCACCGAGGCGGCAGGGGTTAGCAATCAGCCCCAGCATTTT. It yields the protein CATSTEAAGVSNQPQHF.

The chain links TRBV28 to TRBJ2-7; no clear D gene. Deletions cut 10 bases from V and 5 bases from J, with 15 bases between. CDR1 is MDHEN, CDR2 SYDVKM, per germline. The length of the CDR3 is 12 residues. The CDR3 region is CATRESPDEQYF. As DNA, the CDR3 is TGTGCCACGCGCGAGTCTCCTGACGAGCAGTACTTC.

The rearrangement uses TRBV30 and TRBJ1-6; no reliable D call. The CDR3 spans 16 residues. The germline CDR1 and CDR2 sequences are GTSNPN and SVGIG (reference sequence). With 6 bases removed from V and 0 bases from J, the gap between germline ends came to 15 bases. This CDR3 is CACNPQSNSYNSPLHF. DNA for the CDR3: TGTGCCTGCAACCCACAGTCTAACTCCTATAATTCACCCCTCCACTTT.

CDR3 DNA: TGTGCCAGCAGCCCCCGCCTAGCGGGGGGCTACGAGCAGTACTTC. Residues: CASSPRLAGGYEQYF. The gene calls are TRBV6-5 and TRBJ2-7; 11 bases agree with TRBD2. Germline V CDR1 and CDR2: MNHEY, SVGAGI. The CDR3 consists of 15 residues. With 6 bases clipped from V and 3 bases from J, the junction kept 7 bases outside the gene matches.

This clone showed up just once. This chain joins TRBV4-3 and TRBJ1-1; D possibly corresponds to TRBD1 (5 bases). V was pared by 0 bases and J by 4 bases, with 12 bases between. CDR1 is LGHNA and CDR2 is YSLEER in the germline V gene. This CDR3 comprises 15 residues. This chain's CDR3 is CASSQDLGGRTEAFF. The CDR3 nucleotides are TGCGCCAGCAGCCAAGATTTGGGGGGTCGCACTGAAGCTTTCTTT.

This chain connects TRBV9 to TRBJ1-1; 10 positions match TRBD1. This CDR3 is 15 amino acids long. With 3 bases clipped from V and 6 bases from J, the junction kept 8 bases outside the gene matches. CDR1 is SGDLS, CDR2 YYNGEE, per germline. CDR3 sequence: CASSERQGARAEAFF. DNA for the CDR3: TGTGCCAGCAGCGAGAGACAGGGGGCGCGGGCTGAAGCTTTCTTT.

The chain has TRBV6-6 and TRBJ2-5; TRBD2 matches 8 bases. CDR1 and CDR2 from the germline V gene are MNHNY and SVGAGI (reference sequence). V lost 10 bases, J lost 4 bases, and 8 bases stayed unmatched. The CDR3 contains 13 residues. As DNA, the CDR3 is TGTGCCACTCAGCGGGGGCCCCTAGAGACCCAGTACTTC. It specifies CATQRGPLETQYF.

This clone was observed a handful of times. The CDR3 protein is CASSSHYRGDEQYF. The CDR3 DNA follows: TGTGCCAGCAGCTCACATTATAGAGGCGACGAGCAGTACTTC. This chain connects TRBV28 to TRBJ2-7; D gene unclear. Looked up from germline, CDR1 is MDHEN and CDR2 is SYDVKM. The CDR3 runs 14 residues. Trimming shortened V by 6 bases and J by 5 bases, and 17 bases separated the two germline ends. Full variable domain (outside the CDR3, taken from reference TRBV28 and TRBJ2-7): DVKVTQSSRYLVKRTGEKVFLECVQDMDHENMFWYRQDPGLGLRLIYFSYDVKMKEKGDIPEGYSVSREKKERFSLILESASTNQTSMYLCASSSHYRGDEQYFGPGTRLTVT.

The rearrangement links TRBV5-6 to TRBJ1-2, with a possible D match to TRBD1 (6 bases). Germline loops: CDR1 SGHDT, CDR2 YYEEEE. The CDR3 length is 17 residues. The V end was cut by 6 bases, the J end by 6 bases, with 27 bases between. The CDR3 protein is CASTMTGRGLVGNGYTF. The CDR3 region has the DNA TGTGCCAGCACCATGACAGGCCGCGGACTGGTTGGAAATGGCTACACCTTC.

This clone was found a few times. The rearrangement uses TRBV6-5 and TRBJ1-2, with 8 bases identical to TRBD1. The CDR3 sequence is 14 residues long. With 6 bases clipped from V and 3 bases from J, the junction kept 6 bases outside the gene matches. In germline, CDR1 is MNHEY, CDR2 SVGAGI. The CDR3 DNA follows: TGTGCCAGCAGCCCAGGGGGCGAGCACTATGGCTACACCTTC. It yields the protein CASSPGGEHYGYTF.

This CDR3 is CASSVGGQGAGGEKLFF. The CDR3 DNA is TGTGCCAGCAGCGTAGGGGGACAGGGGGCCGGTGGAGAAAAACTGTTTTTT. The genes are TRBV9 and TRBJ1-4; 12 bases agree with TRBD1. The CDR3 runs to 17 residues. J was trimmed by 8 bases and V by 0 bases; bases with no gene match: 8. Germline CDR1 reads SGDLS; CDR2 reads YYNGEE.

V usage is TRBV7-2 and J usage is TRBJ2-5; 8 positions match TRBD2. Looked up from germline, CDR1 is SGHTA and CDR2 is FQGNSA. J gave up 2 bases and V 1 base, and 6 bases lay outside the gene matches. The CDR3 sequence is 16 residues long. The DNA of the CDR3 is TGTGCCAGCAGCTTAGGGTTCGGGGGGGGGCAAGAGACCCAGTACTTC. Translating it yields CASSLGFGGGQETQYF.